Listed below are T cell receptor beta chains from one sample, sequenced in a study of blood T cells in healthy people across ages. TCRdb used MiXCR to reprocess the 5' RACE reads, holding one entry per CDR3 protein. Of about 930,000 distinct CDR3 sequences listed, approximately 32% are singletons. This sample was shared with a second study, whose subject was T cells of mothers and their children.

Sequenced material: blood. Receptors originate from a middle-aged woman in good health. The CDR3 runs from the conserved cysteine through the conserved F or W. Each record gives: V gene, clone size, J gene, D gene, CDR3 protein, CDR3 DNA. A D gene is named only where the DNA matches it firmly. Only some rows state a clone size, as once, few, many or a class for expanded clones.

TRBV15	.	TRBJ2-3	TRBD2	CATSRLTSGIADTQYF	TGTGCCACCAGCAGGCTGACTAGCGGGATCGCAGATACGCAGTATTTT
TRBV5-8	.	TRBJ2-1	.	CASTLRTGRKAGNEQFF	TGTGCCAGCACCCTAAGGACCGGGAGAAAAGCCGGCAATGAGCAGTTCTTC
TRBV3-1	.	TRBJ1-1	TRBD1	CASSPRQGLRTNTEAFF	TGTGCCAGCAGCCCCCGACAGGGGTTAAGGACTAACACTGAAGCTTTCTTT
TRBV5-5	.	TRBJ1-5	TRBD1	CASSWGQGAFQPQHF	TGTGCCAGCAGCTGGGGACAGGGGGCATTTCAGCCCCAGCATTTT
TRBV9	.	TRBJ2-5	TRBD2	CASSVVASGGPETQYF	TGTGCCAGCAGCGTAGTTGCGAGCGGGGGGCCGGAGACCCAGTACTTC
TRBV12-3/TRBV12-4	many	TRBJ2-1	.	CASGTGSYNEQFF	TGTGCCAGCGGAACAGGGTCCTACAATGAGCAGTTCTTC
TRBV13	.	TRBJ2-5	TRBD2	CASSLASVAGDAGTQYF	TGTGCCAGCAGCTTAGCCTCGGTAGCGGGTGACGCGGGAACCCAGTACTTC
TRBV20-1	.	TRBJ2-1	.	CSALPGTRRYNEQFF	TGCAGTGCTCTCCCCGGGACTCGTCGCTACAATGAGCAGTTCTTC
TRBV19	few	TRBJ1-2	.	CASSRDGSYGYTF	TGTGCCAGTAGTAGGGACGGCTCCTATGGCTACACCTTC
TRBV5-5	many	TRBJ2-7	.	CASSFGPTYEQYF	TGTGCCAGCAGCTTCGGCCCCACCTACGAGCAGTACTTC
TRBV3-1	few	TRBJ2-4	.	CASSQVQGSIQYF	TGTGCCAGCAGCCAAGTACAGGGAAGTATTCAGTACTTC
TRBV10-3	.	TRBJ1-1	.	CAISEMGTWAFF	TGTGCCATCAGTGAGATGGGTACCTGGGCTTTCTTT